Sequencing of this TCR beta chain was carried out in a study of PD-1 blockade in classical Hodgkin lymphoma. Brentuximab vedotin exposure varied among the patients, all of whom had relapsed after autologous stem cell transplantation. The table came from immunoSEQ multiplex PCR; TCRdb's copy has only in-frame clones and leaves some out. The sample lists about 20,000 clones, 73% occurring once. Trimming cost V 6 bases and J 4 bases, with 10 bases left between them. Per the germline V gene, CDR1 is ENHRY and CDR2 is SYGVKD. The CDR3 loop spans 13 amino acids. This chain links TRBV10-3 with TRBJ1-3, with D perhaps TRBD1 (6 bases). The source is a human donor with classical Hodgkin lymphoma. The material was peripheral blood mononuclear cells (PBMCs), obtained before the second cycle of nivolumab. DNA of the CDR3: TGTGCCATCAGGGACAGTTCGGGAAACACCATATATTTT. Translating it yields CAIRDSSGNTIYF.